The rows below give T cell receptor beta chains drawn from one sample of a study of T cells in Graves' hyperthyroidism and ophthalmopathy. MiXCR, run by TCRdb on the multiplex PCR reads, gives a single entry per CDR3 protein. The data hold nearly 600,000 distinct CDR3 sequences, with approximately 15% observed a single time. Input material: blood. The receptors stem from a woman aged 18-29 years with Graves' ophthalmopathy. Each CDR3 is given with its conserved first and last residue. A D gene is named only where the DNA matches it firmly. Clone size, where shown, is once, few, many, or a class for clones that have expanded.

j_gene | d_gene | abundance | v_gene | CDR3nt | CDR3aa
TRBJ2-1 | TRBD2 | many | TRBV7-2 | TGTGCCAGCAGCTTAGCGTTGGGGGAGGGCCCCGGATACAATGAGCAGTTCTTC | CASSLALGEGPGYNEQFF
TRBJ2-7 | TRBD1 | few | TRBV5-8 | TGTGCCAGCAGCTTGGACAGGGGGTACCCCAGCTACGAGCAGTACTTC | CASSLDRGYPSYEQYF
TRBJ2-1 | - | few | TRBV6-2/TRBV6-3 | TGTGCCAGCAGTTCCAGGGTTCAGACTTACAATGAGCAGTTCTTC | CASSSRVQTYNEQFF
TRBJ2-3 | - | many | TRBV11-2 | TGTGCCAGCAGCCCCCCCCGGCGGGCGCAGTATTTT | CASSPPRRAQYF
TRBJ1-5 | - | many | TRBV12-5 | TGTGCTAGTGGTTTGGTACAGGTTGGGGCGACCAATCAGCCCCAGCATTTT | CASGLVQVGATNQPQHF
TRBJ2-1 | - | many | TRBV12-3/TRBV12-4 | TGTGCCAGCAGTTTTCAGGGCTCTACCTACAATGAGCAGTTCTTC | CASSFQGSTYNEQFF
TRBJ2-7 | TRBD1 | few | TRBV7-2 | TGTGCCAGCGTTGGGACCGGGACAGGGTGGGAGCAGTACTTC | CASVGTGTGWEQYF
TRBJ2-2 | TRBD2 | - | TRBV24-1 | TGTGCCACCAGTGATTGGGTGGCGGGAGGCGGGAACACCGGGGAGCTGTTTTTT | CATSDWVAGGGNTGELFF
TRBJ1-2 | TRBD1 | - | TRBV2 | TGTGCCAGCAGGGATTCAGGGACAGGGGTCGGCTACACCTTC | CASRDSGTGVGYTF
TRBJ1-5 | - | many | TRBV6-1 | TGTGCCAGCAGCCTGCAGGATTCGCGGCAGCCCCAGCATTTT | CASSLQDSRQPQHF
TRBJ1-1 | - | many | TRBV6-1 | TGTGCCAGCAGACACAGGGAGGAGGACACTGAAGCTTTCTTT | CASRHREEDTEAFF
TRBJ2-1 | - | many | TRBV3-2 | TGTGCCAGCAGCCCTTTAAGGGGACTAACCTACAATGAGCAGTTCTTC | CASSPLRGLTYNEQFF
TRBJ1-2 | TRBD1 | many | TRBV12-3/TRBV12-4 | TGTGCCAGCAGAAGCCCTAACTCTCCGGGACAGGGTCGCGGCTACACCTTC | CASRSPNSPGQGRGYTF
TRBJ2-1 | - | many | TRBV6-1 | TGTGCCAGCAGTGAAGCAGCGGATGTCTACAATGAGCAGTTCTTC | CASSEAADVYNEQFF
TRBJ1-6 | TRBD1 | few | TRBV27 | TGTGCCAGCAGCCCCCCGGGACAGGGAGACTCACCCCTCCACTTT | CASSPPGQGDSPLHF
TRBJ2-2 | - | many | TRBV12-3/TRBV12-4 | TGTGCCAGCAATTCCGGGCCCACAAAGACCGGGGAGCTGTTTTTT | CASNSGPTKTGELFF
TRBJ2-1 | - | many | TRBV5-8 | TGTGCCAGCAGCTTGGGGTACGGGAGTCCCTACAATGAGCAGTTCTTC | CASSLGYGSPYNEQFF
TRBJ1-2 | - | many | TRBV12-3/TRBV12-4 | TGTGCCAGCAGTTTAGGACATACGTATGGCTACACCTTC | CASSLGHTYGYTF
TRBJ2-3 | - | many | TRBV28 | TGTGCCAGCAGAGTGGGTATCACAGATACGCAGTATTTT | CASRVGITDTQYF
TRBJ2-7 | - | many | TRBV12-5 | TGTGCTAGTGGTTACCGCTCCTACGAGCAGTACTTC | CASGYRSYEQYF
TRBJ2-7 | TRBD1 | - | TRBV19 | TGTGCCAGTAGTATAGGGGGGTTTAGGACAGGTCCCTACGAGCAGTACTTC | CASSIGGFRTGPYEQYF
TRBJ1-4 | TRBD1 | few | TRBV7-9 | TGTGCCAGCAGCCCCCGACAGGGGCGGAATGAAAAACTGTTTTTT | CASSPRQGRNEKLFF
TRBJ2-7 | - | few | TRBV29-1 | TGCAGCGTCACCGGGCGGGCCTACGAGCAGTACTTC | CSVTGRAYEQYF